What follows describes a single T cell receptor beta chain. Per the original data handling: Cell counts per sample came from amplifying reference gene primers. Here immunoSEQ multiplex PCR was the method, and the copy in TCRdb shows in-frame clones only, minus some. The V and J calls and clone size come from that table; D and trimming were worked out from the DNA. The sample includes fewer than 85,000 clones, over 65% of them seen just once. Per germline, CDR1 SGHTA and CDR2 FQGNSA. With V trimmed by 6 bases and J by 3 bases, 5 bases remained unmatched. The CDR3 length is 15 residues. The sample belongs to a study of blood T cell repertoires in COVID-19. Study-wide background: Samples representing acute and convalescent COVID-19 were sourced from the United States, Italy and Spain. The analysed material was cDNA or gDNA that came from T cells, B-cell-depleted T cells, or PBMCs.

This receptor was identified in a woman aged 60-70 years with acute or convalescent COVID-19. Source material: peripheral blood. V and J are TRBV7-2 and TRBJ2-2; TRBD1 matches at 9 bases. In DNA, the CDR3 is TGTGCCAGCAGTCCACAGGGGGCGGACACCGGGGAGCTGTTTTTT. Translating gives CASSPQGADTGELFF.